This T cell receptor beta chain was captured in a study of shared clonotypes between healthy human individuals. TCRdb's copy holds only in-frame clones and misses some; the assay was immunoSEQ multiplex PCR. The data hold about 1.1 million clones, with 75% to 80% observed a single time. The germline V gene has CDR1 WSHSY and CDR2 SAAADI. CDR3 length equals 12 residues. V gave up 5 bases and J gave up 0 bases, with 5 bases separating them. This TCR derives from a man younger than 35 in good health. Some clones in this sample may be carry-over from other donors' samples. The sequencing sample was made of memory CD4+ T cells from PBMCs. Subset reported: CD45RA-negative fraction. This chain joins TRBV10-2 and TRBJ2-7; D is uncertain. This CDR3 is CASSRVSYEQYF. In nucleotides, the CDR3 is TGCGCCAGCAGTAGGGTCTCCTACGAGCAGTACTTC.